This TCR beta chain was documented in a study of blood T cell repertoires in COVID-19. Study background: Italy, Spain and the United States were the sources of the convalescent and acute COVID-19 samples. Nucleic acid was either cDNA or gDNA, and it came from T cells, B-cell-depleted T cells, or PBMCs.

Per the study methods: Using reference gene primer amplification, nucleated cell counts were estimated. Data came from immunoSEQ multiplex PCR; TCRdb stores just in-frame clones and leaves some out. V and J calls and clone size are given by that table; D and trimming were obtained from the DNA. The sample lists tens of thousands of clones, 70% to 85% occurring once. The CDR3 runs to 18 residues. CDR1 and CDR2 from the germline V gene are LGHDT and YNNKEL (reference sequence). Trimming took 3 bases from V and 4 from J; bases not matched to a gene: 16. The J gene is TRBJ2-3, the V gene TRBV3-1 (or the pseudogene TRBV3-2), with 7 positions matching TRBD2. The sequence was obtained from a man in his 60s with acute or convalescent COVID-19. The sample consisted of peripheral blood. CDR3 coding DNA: TGTGCCAGCAGCCATAATGAGGGGCGGGAGTTACGGGCAGATACGCAGTATTTT. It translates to CASSHNEGRELRADTQYF.